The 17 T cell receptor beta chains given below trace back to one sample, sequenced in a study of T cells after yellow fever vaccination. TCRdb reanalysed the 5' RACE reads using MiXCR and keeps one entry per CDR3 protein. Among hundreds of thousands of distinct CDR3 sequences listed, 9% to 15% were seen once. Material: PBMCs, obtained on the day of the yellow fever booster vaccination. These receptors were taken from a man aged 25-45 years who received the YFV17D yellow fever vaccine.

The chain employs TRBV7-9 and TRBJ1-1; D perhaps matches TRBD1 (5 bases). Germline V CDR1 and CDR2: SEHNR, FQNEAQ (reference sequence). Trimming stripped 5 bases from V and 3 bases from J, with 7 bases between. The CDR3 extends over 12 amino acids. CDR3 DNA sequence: TGTGCCAGCAGCGCCAGGGACACTGAAGCTTTCTTT. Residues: CASSARDTEAFF.

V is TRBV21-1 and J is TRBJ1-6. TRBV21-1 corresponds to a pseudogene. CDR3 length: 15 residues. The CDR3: CAFLQGRGSDSPLHF. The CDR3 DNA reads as TGTGCCTTTCTTCAGGGGAGGGGGTCAGATTCACCCCTCCACTTT.

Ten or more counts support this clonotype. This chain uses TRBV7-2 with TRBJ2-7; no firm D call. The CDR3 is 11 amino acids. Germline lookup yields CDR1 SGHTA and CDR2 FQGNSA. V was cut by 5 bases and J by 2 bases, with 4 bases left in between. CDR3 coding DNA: TGTGCCAGCAGCGCTGCCTACGAGCAGTACTTC. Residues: CASSAAYEQYF. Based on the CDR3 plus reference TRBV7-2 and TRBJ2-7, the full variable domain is GAGVSQSPSNKVTEKGKDVELRCDPISGHTALYWYRQSLGQGLEFLIYFQGNSAPDKSGLPSDRFSAERTGGSVSTLTIQRTQQEDSAVYLCASSAAYEQYFGPGTRLTVT.

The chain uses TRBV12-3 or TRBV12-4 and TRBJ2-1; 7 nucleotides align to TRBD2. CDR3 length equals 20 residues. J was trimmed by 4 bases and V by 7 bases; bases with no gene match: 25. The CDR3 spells CASTKRGFPNQKSVYNEQFF. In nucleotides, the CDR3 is TGTGCCAGCACCAAGCGGGGCTTCCCAAACCAAAAGTCCGTTTACAATGAGCAGTTCTTC.

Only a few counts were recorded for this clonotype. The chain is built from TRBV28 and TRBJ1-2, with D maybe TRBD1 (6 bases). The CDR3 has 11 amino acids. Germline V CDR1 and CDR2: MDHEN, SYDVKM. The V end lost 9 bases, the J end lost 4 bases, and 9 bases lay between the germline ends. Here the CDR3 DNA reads TGTGCCAGTACAGGGATCTATGGCTACACCTTC. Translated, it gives CASTGIYGYTF.

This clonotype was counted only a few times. CDR3 amino acids: CASSPGAGYEQYF. In DNA, the CDR3 is TGTGCCAGCTCACCGGGGGCGGGATACGAGCAGTACTTC. The rearrangement uses TRBV18 and TRBJ2-7, with D possibly called TRBD1 or TRBD2 (6 bases each). V lost 3 bases to trimming and J lost 4 bases, with 10 bases between them. In germline, CDR1 is KGHSH, CDR2 LQKENI. The CDR3 covers 13 residues.

The CDR3 here is CASSPQGGDTQYF. The CDR3, as DNA: TGTGCCAGCTCACCCCAGGGCGGGGATACGCAGTATTTT. The chain is built from TRBV18 and TRBJ2-3; the D call may be TRBD1 or TRBD2 (5 bases each). Deletions cut 3 bases from V and 6 bases from J, with 10 bases between. The CDR3 extends over 13 amino acids. Germline CDR1 KGHSH, CDR2 LQKENI.

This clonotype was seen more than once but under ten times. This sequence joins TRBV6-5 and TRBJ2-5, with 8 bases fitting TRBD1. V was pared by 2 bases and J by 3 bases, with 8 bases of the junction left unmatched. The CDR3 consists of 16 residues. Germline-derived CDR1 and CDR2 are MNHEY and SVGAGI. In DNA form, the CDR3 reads TGTGCCAGCAGTTACCCTTTCTCACAGGGGGAAGAGACCCAGTACTTC. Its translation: CASSYPFSQGEETQYF.

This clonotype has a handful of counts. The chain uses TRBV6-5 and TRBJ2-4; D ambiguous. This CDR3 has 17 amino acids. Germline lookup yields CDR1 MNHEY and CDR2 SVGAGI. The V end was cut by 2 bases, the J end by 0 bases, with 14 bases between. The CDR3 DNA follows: TGTGCCAGCAGTTACACCCGTGCGGCCACAGCCAAAAACATTCAGTACTTC. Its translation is CASSYTRAATAKNIQYF.

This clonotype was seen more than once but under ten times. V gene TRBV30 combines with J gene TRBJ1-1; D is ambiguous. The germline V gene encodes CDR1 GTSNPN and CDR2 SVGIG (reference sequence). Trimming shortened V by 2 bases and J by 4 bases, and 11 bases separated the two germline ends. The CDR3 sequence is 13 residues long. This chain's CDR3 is CAWSWLGSTEAFF. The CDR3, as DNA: TGTGCCTGGAGTTGGTTGGGGAGCACTGAAGCTTTCTTT. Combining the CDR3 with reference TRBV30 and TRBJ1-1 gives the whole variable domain SQTIHQWPATLVQPVGSPLSLECTVEGTSNPNLYWYRQAAGRGLQLLFYSVGIGQISSEVPQNLSASRPQDRQFILSSKKLLLSDSGFYLCAWSWLGSTEAFFGQGTRLTVV.

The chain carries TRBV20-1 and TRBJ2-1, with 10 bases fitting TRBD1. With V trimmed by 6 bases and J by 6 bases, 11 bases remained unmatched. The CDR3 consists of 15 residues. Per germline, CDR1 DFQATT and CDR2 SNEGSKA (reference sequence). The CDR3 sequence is CSAGDAGTGANEQFF. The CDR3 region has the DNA TGCAGTGCGGGGGACGCCGGGACAGGGGCCAATGAGCAGTTCTTC.

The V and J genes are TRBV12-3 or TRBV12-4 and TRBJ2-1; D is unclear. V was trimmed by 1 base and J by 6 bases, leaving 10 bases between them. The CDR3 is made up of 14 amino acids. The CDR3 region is CASSLVGPTNEQFF. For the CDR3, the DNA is TGTGCCAGCAGTTTAGTAGGCCCGACCAATGAGCAGTTCTTC.

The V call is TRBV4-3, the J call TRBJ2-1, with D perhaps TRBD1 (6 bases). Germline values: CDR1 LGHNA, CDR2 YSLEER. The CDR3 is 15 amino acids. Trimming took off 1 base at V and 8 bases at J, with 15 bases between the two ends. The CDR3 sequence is CASSQVQGAGDEQFF. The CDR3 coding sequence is TGCGCCAGCAGCCAAGTACAGGGTGCAGGGGATGAGCAGTTCTTC.

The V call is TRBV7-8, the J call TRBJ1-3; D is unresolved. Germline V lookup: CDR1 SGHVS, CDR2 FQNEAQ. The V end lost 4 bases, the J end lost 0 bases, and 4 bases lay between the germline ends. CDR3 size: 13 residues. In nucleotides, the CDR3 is TGTGCCAGCAGCTCGACCTCTGGAAACACCATATATTTT. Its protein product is CASSSTSGNTIYF.

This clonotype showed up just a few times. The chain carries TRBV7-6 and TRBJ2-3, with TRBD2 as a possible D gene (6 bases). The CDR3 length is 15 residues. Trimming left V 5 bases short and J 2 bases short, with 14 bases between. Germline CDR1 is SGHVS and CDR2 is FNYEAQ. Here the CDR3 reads CASSGRESLTDTQYF. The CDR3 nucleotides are TGTGCCAGCAGCGGCCGGGAGTCCCTCACAGATACGCAGTATTTT.

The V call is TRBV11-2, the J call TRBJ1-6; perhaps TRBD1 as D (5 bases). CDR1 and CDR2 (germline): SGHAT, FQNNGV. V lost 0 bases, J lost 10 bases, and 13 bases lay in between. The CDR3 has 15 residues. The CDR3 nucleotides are TGTGCCAGCAGCTTAGAGTCGGGGCCATCCTCACCCCTCCACTTT. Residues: CASSLESGPSSPLHF.

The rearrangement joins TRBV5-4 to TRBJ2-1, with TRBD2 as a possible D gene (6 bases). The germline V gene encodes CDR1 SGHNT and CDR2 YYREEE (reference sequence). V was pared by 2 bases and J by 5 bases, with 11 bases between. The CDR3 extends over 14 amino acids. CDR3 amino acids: CASSFPGGHNEQFF. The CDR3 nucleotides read TGTGCCAGCAGCTTTCCCGGGGGACACAATGAGCAGTTCTTC.